This T cell receptor (beta chain) was recorded in a study of CD8+ T cells in alopecia areata. Treatment given: oral pan-JAK inhibitor, 5-10 mg twice daily. This clone was seen only once. From germline, CDR1 is SGHRS and CDR2 YFSETQ. This CDR3 spans 13 amino acids. The ends were cut back, 0 bases at V and 4 bases at J, with 6 bases in the middle. Reverse transcription of extracted RNA yielded cDNA, which provided the sequencing template. The assay was immunoSEQ multiplex PCR, and TCRdb's table has in-frame clones only and misses some. The profile shows roughly 100,000 clones, around 84% of them singletons.

This specimen consisted of CD8+ T cells sorted from blood, obtained between weeks 30 and 35, from a patient treated with tofacitinib. The chain employs TRBV5-1 and TRBJ2-3; no definite D call. The TCR sequence derives from a human donor with alopecia areata. In nucleotides, the CDR3 is TGCGCCAGCAGCTTGGGGCTTGCAGATACGCAGTATTTT. Translating gives CASSLGLADTQYF.